A selection of T cell receptor beta chains follows, all from one sample in a study of T cells after yellow fever vaccination. TCRdb independently ran MiXCR on the 5' RACE reads; one entry per CDR3 protein. Here the sample spans fewer than 400,000 distinct CDR3 sequences, about 10% being singletons. The material sequenced was CD4+ T cells sorted from PBMCs, taken 45 days after the yellow fever booster vaccination. Source of these receptors: a young man who received the YFV17D yellow fever vaccine. Both conserved end residues are part of each CDR3. The D gene is left open where the match is weak. Size is stated for part of the rows, as once, few or many counts, or as a class when the clone is expanded.

v_call	j_call	d_call	clone_size	cdr3_aa	cdr3_nt
TRBV4-2	TRBJ1-2	.	.	CASSQEVRRTEANYGYTF	TGTGCCAGCAGCCAAGAAGTGAGGAGGACAGAAGCTAACTATGGCTACACCTTC
TRBV19	TRBJ1-5	TRBD1	once	CASTRDRARQPQHF	TGTGCCAGTACCCGGGACAGGGCCAGACAGCCCCAGCATTTT
TRBV6-1	TRBJ1-2	.	.	CASSEARVRYGYTF	TGTGCCAGCAGTGAAGCAAGGGTGAGGTATGGCTACACCTTC
TRBV7-8	TRBJ1-5	.	many	CASSSHDSGGNQPQHF	TGTGCCAGCAGCTCCCACGACAGCGGGGGCAATCAGCCCCAGCATTTT
TRBV27	TRBJ1-2	TRBD1	.	CASSLLRGDGYTF	TGTGCCAGCAGTTTACTCAGGGGGGATGGCTACACCTTC
TRBV7-2	TRBJ1-4	.	many	CASSGAGSRTNEKLFF	TGTGCCAGCAGCGGGGCCGGGAGCCGCACTAATGAAAAACTGTTTTTT
TRBV2	TRBJ2-1	.	few	CASTWDNEQFF	TGTGCCAGCACTTGGGACAATGAGCAGTTCTTC
TRBV20-1	TRBJ2-3	.	.	CSATEKSTDTQYF	TGCAGTGCTACCGAGAAGAGCACAGATACGCAGTATTTT
TRBV6-5	TRBJ2-5	TRBD1	few	CASRSRTGTIETQYF	TGTGCCAGCAGGAGCCGGACAGGGACAATAGAGACCCAGTACTTC
TRBV5-4	TRBJ2-3	TRBD2	.	CASSSSGGAPDTQYF	TGTGCCAGCAGCTCTAGCGGGGGGGCCCCAGATACGCAGTATTTT
TRBV19	TRBJ1-6	TRBD1	.	CASRQGWDSPLHF	TGTGCCAGTCGACAGGGGTGGGACTCACCCCTCCACTTT
TRBV7-9	TRBJ2-7	.	medium-sized	CASSNRYEQYF	TGTGCCAGCAGTAACCGTTACGAGCAGTACTTC
TRBV10-1	TRBJ2-1	.	few	CASSVARGDYNEQFF	TGCGCCAGCAGTGTAGCCAGGGGCGACTACAATGAGCAGTTCTTC
TRBV6-2/TRBV6-3	TRBJ1-5	TRBD1	.	CASSWKGGQGLQPQHF	TGTGCCAGCAGTTGGAAGGGCGGACAGGGCCTTCAGCCCCAGCATTTT
TRBV5-1	TRBJ2-7	TRBD2	.	CASSLRRGDHEQYF	TGCGCCAGCAGCCTACGTCGGGGGGACCACGAGCAGTACTTC
TRBV7-8	TRBJ2-2	.	many	CASSFGAGNTGELFF	TGTGCCAGCAGCTTCGGGGCCGGGAACACCGGGGAGCTGTTTTTT
TRBV5-1	TRBJ2-7	TRBD2	few	CASSLVSGGPSYEQYF	TGCGCCAGCAGCTTGGTTAGCGGGGGGCCCTCCTACGAGCAGTACTTC
TRBV4-1	TRBJ1-2	.	few	CASSRPGSYGYTF	TGCGCCAGCAGCCGGCCAGGGTCGTATGGCTACACCTTC
TRBV7-6	TRBJ1-3	.	many	CASSAATYSGNTIYF	TGTGCCAGCAGCGCGGCCACTTACTCTGGAAACACCATATATTTT
TRBV20-1	TRBJ1-1	TRBD1	.	CSARVRQGAMNTEAFF	TGCAGTGCTAGAGTCAGGCAGGGGGCTATGAACACTGAAGCTTTCTTT
TRBV6-6	TRBJ1-4	TRBD1	few	CASSYYTGADEKLFF	TGTGCCAGCAGTTACTACACAGGGGCGGATGAAAAACTGTTTTTT
TRBV10-3	TRBJ1-6	.	many	CAINGQITSPLHF	TGTGCCATCAATGGACAGATAACTTCACCCCTCCACTTT
TRBV18	TRBJ1-1	.	few	CASSPDRSRTTEAFF	TGTGCCAGCTCACCAGACAGATCGAGGACCACTGAAGCTTTCTTT
TRBV20-1	TRBJ1-2	.	few	CSARVPENYGYTF	TGCAGTGCTAGAGTTCCGGAAAACTATGGCTACACCTTC
TRBV20-1	TRBJ1-2	.	few	CSAFLQGHGYTF	TGCAGTGCTTTTTTACAGGGACATGGCTACACCTTC
TRBV10-3	TRBJ1-2	.	few	CAISKLWGREANYGYTF	TGTGCCATCAGTAAACTTTGGGGCCGGGAAGCTAACTATGGCTACACCTTC
TRBV4-2	TRBJ1-5	.	few	CASSQDHQPNQPQHF	TGTGCCAGCAGCCAAGATCACCAGCCCAATCAGCCCCAGCATTTT
TRBV5-4	TRBJ2-2	TRBD1	few	CASSPLGQGANTGELFF	TGTGCCAGCAGCCCTCTGGGACAGGGAGCGAACACCGGGGAGCTGTTTTTT
TRBV24-1	TRBJ2-1	TRBD2	few	CATSDRRGSEQFF	TGTGCCACCAGTGACCGGCGGGGGAGTGAGCAGTTCTTC
TRBV12-3/TRBV12-4	TRBJ2-3	.	.	CASTLSDTQYF	TGTGCCAGCACCTTATCAGATACGCAGTATTTT
TRBV7-2	TRBJ2-2	TRBD2	.	CASSLTNPPGLAGGPGELFF	TGTGCCAGCAGCTTAACGAATCCACCGGGACTAGCGGGGGGTCCCGGGGAGCTGTTTTTT
TRBV5-1	TRBJ2-7	.	few	CASSLGGWGPVSPEQYF	TGCGCCAGCAGCTTGGGGGGTTGGGGACCCGTCTCTCCCGAGCAGTACTTC
TRBV18	TRBJ2-4	.	.	CASSPPGGPNIQYF	TGTGCCAGCTCACCACCAGGAGGGCCCAACATTCAGTACTTC
TRBV6-2/TRBV6-3	TRBJ1-2	.	many	CASSYVDSGYTF	TGTGCCAGCAGTTACGTCGACAGCGGCTACACCTTC
TRBV4-3	TRBJ1-1	TRBD1	few	CASSHAGGHITFF	TGCGCCAGCAGCCACGCAGGGGGACATATAACTTTCTTT
TRBV5-1	TRBJ2-7	.	.	CASSRGNGGEQYF	TGCGCCAGCAGCAGGGGTAATGGCGGCGAGCAGTACTTC
TRBV10-3	TRBJ1-3	TRBD1	.	CAIRPTGQSGNTIYF	TGTGCCATCAGACCGACAGGGCAGTCTGGAAACACCATATATTTT
TRBV9	TRBJ2-1	.	many	CASSVGDEQFF	TGTGCCAGCAGCGTGGGAGATGAGCAGTTCTTC
TRBV20-1	TRBJ2-4	.	many	CSAPTNLAKNIQYF	TGCAGTGCTCCGACCAATTTAGCCAAAAACATTCAGTACTTC
TRBV5-8	TRBJ1-1	.	.	CASSSRRAGTKKAFF	TGTGCCAGCAGCTCCCGGCGTGCAGGGACCAAAAAAGCTTTCTTT
TRBV20-1	TRBJ2-3	TRBD1	many	CSARLRGQGNTQYF	TGCAGTGCTAGGCTCAGGGGGCAAGGAAATACGCAGTATTTT